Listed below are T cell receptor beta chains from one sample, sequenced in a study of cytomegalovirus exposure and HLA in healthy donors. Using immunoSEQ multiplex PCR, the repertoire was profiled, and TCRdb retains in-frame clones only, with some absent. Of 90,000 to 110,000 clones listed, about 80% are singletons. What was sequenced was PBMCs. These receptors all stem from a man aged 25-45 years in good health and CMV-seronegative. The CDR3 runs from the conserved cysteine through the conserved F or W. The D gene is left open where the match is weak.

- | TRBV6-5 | CASRQGSLDYGYTF
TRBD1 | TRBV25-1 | CASSGYRGPLETQYF
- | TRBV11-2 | CASSLTGVDTEAFF
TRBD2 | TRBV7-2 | CASSRLAGEAQYF
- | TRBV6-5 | CASSLDSEEQYF
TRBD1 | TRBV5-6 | CASSLVRTGNSYEQYF
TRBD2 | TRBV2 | CASSFPGTTNTGELFF
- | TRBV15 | CATSSFGRENDGELFF
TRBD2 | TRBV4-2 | CASSQVLAGVDEQFF
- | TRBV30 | CAWSGGAASNQPQHF
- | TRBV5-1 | CASSSTGNRETQYF
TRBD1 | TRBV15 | CATSRGTGEGGYTF
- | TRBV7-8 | CASRGARGDNEQFF
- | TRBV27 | CASSLSGGNTEAFF
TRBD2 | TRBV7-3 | CASSSSSGGSNGNEQFF
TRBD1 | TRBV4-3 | CASSQDPTGQETHTEAFF
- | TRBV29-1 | CSVEDDQGWTEAFF
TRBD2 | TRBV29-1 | CSVTSGFSYEQYF
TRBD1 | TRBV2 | CASCGQENTEAFF
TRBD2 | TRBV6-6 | CASSRTSGGHNEQFF
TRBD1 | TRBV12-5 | CASGFKGQGGSTDTQYF
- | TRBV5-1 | CASSLRALDSSNEKLFF
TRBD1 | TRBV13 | CASSSRQGGETQYF
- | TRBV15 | CATSRDWVRSMNTEAFF
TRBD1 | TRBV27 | CVSSSGTGAYEQYF
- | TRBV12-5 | CASGSLQPQHF